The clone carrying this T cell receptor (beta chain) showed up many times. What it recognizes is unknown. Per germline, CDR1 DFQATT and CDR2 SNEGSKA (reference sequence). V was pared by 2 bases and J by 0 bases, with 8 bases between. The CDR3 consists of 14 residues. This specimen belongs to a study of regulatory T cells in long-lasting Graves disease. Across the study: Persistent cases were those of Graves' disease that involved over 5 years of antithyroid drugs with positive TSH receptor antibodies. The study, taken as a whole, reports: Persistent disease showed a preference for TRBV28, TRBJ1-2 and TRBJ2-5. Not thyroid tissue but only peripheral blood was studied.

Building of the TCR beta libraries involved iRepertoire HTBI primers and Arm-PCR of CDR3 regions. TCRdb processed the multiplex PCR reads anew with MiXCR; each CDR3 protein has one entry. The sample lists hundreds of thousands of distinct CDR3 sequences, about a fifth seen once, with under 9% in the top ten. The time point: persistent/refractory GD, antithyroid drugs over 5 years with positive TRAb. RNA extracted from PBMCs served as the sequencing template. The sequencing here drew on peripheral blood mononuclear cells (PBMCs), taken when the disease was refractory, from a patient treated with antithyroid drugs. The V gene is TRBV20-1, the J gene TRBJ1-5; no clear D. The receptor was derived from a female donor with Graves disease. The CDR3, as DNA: TGCAGTGCTAGACGGGGATTTAGCAATCAGCCCCAGCATTTT. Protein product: CSARRGFSNQPQHF.